This TCR beta chain was recovered during a study of CD8 T cells in Susac syndrome. Germline-derived CDR1 and CDR2 are MGHDK and SYGVNS. The CDR3 has 15 amino acids. Trimming cost V 1 base and J 7 bases, with 16 bases left between them. The sample holds one count of this clonotype. Random hexamers were used to reverse transcribe 0.5 to 1 ug of RNA. immunoSEQ multiplex PCR amplified TCR beta CDR3 across 54 Vbeta, 13 Jbeta. TCRdb reanalysed the immunoSEQ multiplex PCR reads using MiXCR and keeps one entry per CDR3 protein. This sample has 150,000 to 160,000 distinct CDR3 sequences, with 85% to 95% found just once. TCR beta sequencing was performed on blood CD8+ and CD4+ T cells. Negative isolation yielded CD4+ and CD8+ T cells, and FACS enriched TEMRA cells.

The TCR comes from a human donor with multiple sclerosis. The chain couples TRBV25-1 to TRBJ1-1; D is perhaps TRBD1 (5 bases). Sequenced input: CD8+ T cells from PBMCs. For the CDR3, the DNA is TGTGCCAGCAGTGAATCTCTAGGCAGGGCTTATGAAGCTTTCTTT. This encodes CASSESLGRAYEAFF.